Presented here are 29 T cell receptor beta chains from one specimen sequenced in a study of blood T cell repertoires in COVID-19. Using immunoSEQ multiplex PCR, the repertoire was profiled, and TCRdb retains in-frame clones only, with some absent. The data hold 55,000 or so clones, with 80% to 85% observed a single time. The sequenced sample was peripheral blood. The origin of the receptors is a man aged 25-45 years with COVID-19, enrolled during active disease.

The rearrangement joins TRBV4-1 to TRBJ2-7, with unresolved D. V was trimmed by 6 bases and J by 0 bases, leaving 6 bases between them. CDR1 and CDR2 from the germline V gene are MGHRA and YSYEKL. CDR3 length: 12 residues. This chain's CDR3 is CASRSPSYEQYF. CDR3 DNA: TGCGCCAGCAGGAGCCCCTCCTACGAGCAGTACTTC.

This sequence joins TRBV6-5 and TRBJ1-4, with D possibly being TRBD1 (5 bases). The germline V gene encodes CDR1 MNHEY and CDR2 SVGAGI. The CDR3 has 14 amino acids. Trimming took 6 bases from V and 3 from J, leaving 11 bases between them. The CDR3 sequence is CASSRAGPNEKLFF. CDR3 bases: TGTGCCAGCAGCAGGGCAGGGCCTAATGAAAAACTGTTTTTT.

There are a few counts of this clone. This chain joins TRBV2 and TRBJ2-2; no reliable D call. There are 14 residues in the CDR3. V lost 7 bases to trimming and J lost 2 bases, with 11 bases between them. Germline CDR1 is SNHLY and CDR2 is FYNNEI. The CDR3 DNA is TGTGCCAGCAAGGCAGGAAGTAACACCGGGGAGCTGTTTTTT. It specifies CASKAGSNTGELFF. Complete variable domain (other parts from reference TRBV2 and TRBJ2-2): EPEVTQTPSHQVTQMGQEVILRCVPISNHLYFYWYRQILGQKVEFLVSFYNNEISEKSEIFDDQFSVERPDGSNFTLKIRSTKLEDSAMYFCASKAGSNTGELFFGEGSRLTVL.

V and J are TRBV6-5 and TRBJ2-6; D possibly corresponds to TRBD2 (7 bases). This CDR3 has 14 amino acids. Germline V gene sequence: CDR1 MNHEY, CDR2 SVGAGI. V was cut by 6 bases and J by 4 bases, with 10 bases left in between. The CDR3 DNA reads as TGTGCCAGCAGGGGAGGGGGAGGGGCCAACGTCCTGACTTTC. Its protein product is CASRGGGGANVLTF.

This clone was seen more than once but under ten times. The gene calls are TRBV27 and TRBJ1-6, with 7 bases aligning to TRBD1. Germline V gives CDR1 MNHEY, CDR2 SMNVEV (reference sequence). The CDR3 length is 16 residues. V was clipped by 5 bases and J by 4 bases; unmatched bases: 8. CDR3 in amino acids: CASSLRMGQYNSPLHF. In DNA, the CDR3 is TGTGCCAGCAGTCTTCGGATGGGACAGTATAATTCACCCCTCCACTTT.

The V gene is TRBV2, the J gene TRBJ2-5; D possibly corresponds to TRBD2 (5 bases). V lost 8 bases and J lost 5, with 12 bases in between. Germline loops: CDR1 SNHLY, CDR2 FYNNEI. CDR3 length: 12 amino acids. The CDR3 DNA is TGTGCCAGCCGACGGGGTGGGGAGACCCAGTACTTC. The encoded protein is CASRRGGETQYF.

The chain carries TRBV5-1 and TRBJ2-3, with D possibly being TRBD1 (6 bases). Germline values: CDR1 SGHRS, CDR2 YFSETQ. The V end lost 5 bases, the J end lost 3 bases, and 13 bases lay between the germline ends. The CDR3 is 14 residues long. The CDR3 reads CASRGATGTDTQYF. CDR3 nucleotides: TGCGCCAGCAGGGGGGCGACGGGGACAGATACGCAGTATTTT. The variable domain in full, with the rest retrieved from reference TRBV5-1 and TRBJ2-3, is KAGVTQTPRYLIKTRGQQVTLSCSPISGHRSVSWYQQTPGQGLQFLFEYFSETQRNKGNFPGRFSGRQFSNSRSEMNVSTLELGDSALYLCASRGATGTDTQYFGPGTRLTVL.

About this clone: One end of the junction is discordant with germline, which a read error may explain. The chain joins TRBV13 to TRBJ1-5; 9 bases fit TRBD1. Germline-derived CDR1 and CDR2 are PRHDT and FYEKMQ (reference sequence). This CDR3 comprises 15 residues. The CDR3 is CASIGTWTGDHPQHF. The CDR3 region has the DNA TGTGCCAGCATCGGAACGTGGACAGGGGATCATCCCCAGCATTTT.

The gene calls are TRBV19 and TRBJ1-2; 7 bases fit TRBD1. CDR1 is LNHDA and CDR2 is SQIVND in the germline V gene (reference sequence). The CDR3 is 16 amino acids. Unmatched junction bases numbered 13, after V lost 3 bases and J lost 6 bases. The CDR3 DNA is TGTGCCAGTAGTATCCCCGAAATTCAGGGGGTACATGGCTACACCTTC. Translating gives CASSIPEIQGVHGYTF. The full variable domain, its missing parts supplied by reference TRBV19 and TRBJ1-2, is DGGITQSPKYLFRKEGQNVTLSCEQNLNHDAMYWYRQDPGQGLRLIYYSQIVNDFQKGDIAEGYSVSREKKESFPLTVTSAQKNPTAFYLCASSIPEIQGVHGYTFGSGTRLTVV.

The chain has TRBV6-5 and TRBJ1-2; D is unresolved. CDR1 MNHEY and CDR2 SVGAGI come from the germline V gene. The CDR3 is 13 amino acids. Trimming cost V 0 bases and J 3 bases, with 5 bases left between them. The CDR3 DNA follows: TGTGCCAGCAGTTACTCTTCGGACTATGGCTACACCTTC. This translates into CASSYSSDYGYTF.

V gene TRBV7-6 combines with J gene TRBJ2-5; D unclear. The CDR3 sequence is 14 residues long. Trimming shortened V by 1 base and J by 2 bases, and 8 bases separated the two germline ends. The germline CDR1 and CDR2 sequences are SGHVS and FNYEAQ. As DNA, the CDR3 is TGTGCCAGCAGCTTAGGGCCAAATCAAGAGACCCAGTACTTC. As protein: CASSLGPNQETQYF.

On this clone: At one end the junction does not follow the germline gene, possibly because of a read error. The rearrangement uses TRBV3-1 (or the pseudogene TRBV3-2) and TRBJ1-4; D may be TRBD1 (5 bases). CDR1 is LGHDT, CDR2 YNNKEL, per germline (reference sequence). This CDR3 is built from 15 residues. As DNA, the CDR3 is TGTGCCAGCGGCCAAGTTGGAGGGGCGTTAGAAAAACTGTTTTTT. Translated: CASGQVGGALEKLFF.

This chain uses TRBV7-9 with TRBJ2-1, with D possibly being TRBD1 (6 bases). This CDR3 region has 16 residues. V lost 2 bases, J lost 9 bases, and 20 bases lay in between. CDR1 and CDR2 from the germline V gene are SEHNR and FQNEAQ (reference sequence). The CDR3, as DNA: TGTGCCAGCAGCTTAATTGGGTTCATGGGGGACATTGAGCAGTTCTTC. It specifies CASSLIGFMGDIEQFF.

The V gene is TRBV6-4, the J gene TRBJ2-1, with D tentatively TRBD2 (5 bases). Germline V gives CDR1 MRHNA, CDR2 SNTAGT. This CDR3 region has 13 residues. Trimming cost V 3 bases and J 8 bases, with 11 bases left between them. The CDR3 here is CASSEGAAHEQFF. Written as DNA, the CDR3 is TGTGCCAGCAGTGAGGGAGCCGCCCATGAGCAGTTCTTC.

This chain connects TRBV6-5 to TRBJ1-2; no clear D. CDR3 length: 13 amino acids. In germline, CDR1 is MNHEY, CDR2 SVGAGI. Trimming stripped 7 bases from V and 4 bases from J, with 13 bases between. This chain's CDR3 is CASMEGNGYGYTF. The CDR3 DNA is TGTGCCAGCATGGAGGGTAACGGCTATGGCTACACCTTC.

The rearrangement uses TRBV7-3 and TRBJ2-2; TRBD2 matches 9 bases. Germline CDR1 reads SGHTA; CDR2 reads FQGTGA. This CDR3 has 15 residues. V was clipped by 8 bases and J by 3 bases; unmatched bases: 7. Here the CDR3 DNA reads TGTGCCAGCGCGCTCTTAGCGGGGGACACCGGGGAGCTGTTTTTT. As protein: CASALLAGDTGELFF.

The V call is TRBV5-6, the J call TRBJ2-5; TRBD2 matches 8 bases. Germline values: CDR1 SGHDT, CDR2 YYEEEE. This CDR3 has 15 residues. V was clipped by 6 bases and J by 2 bases; unmatched bases: 9. The CDR3 DNA follows: TGTGCCAGCACTTTTTTCGCGGGGGGACAAGAGACCCAGTACTTC. Its translation is CASTFFAGGQETQYF. Drawing the rest from reference TRBV5-6 and TRBJ2-5, the complete variable domain is DAGVTQSPTHLIKTRGQQVTLRCSPKSGHDTVSWYQQALGQGPQFIFQYYEEEERQRGNFPDRFSGHQFPNYSSELNVNALLLGDSALYLCASTFFAGGQETQYFGPGTRLLVL.

This clone was counted a few times. The junction differs from germline at one of its ends, possibly a read error. The V call is TRBV7-7, the J call TRBJ2-3; the match to TRBD1 covers 11 bases. Germline values: CDR1 SSHAT, CDR2 FNYEAQ (reference sequence). CDR3 length: 15 residues. DNA of the CDR3: TGTGCTAGCAGCCCCGGGACAGGGGGAACAGATACGCAGTATTTT. It codes for CASSPGTGGTDTQYF.

The rearrangement links TRBV7-9 to TRBJ2-3, with 7 positions matching TRBD2. Per germline, CDR1 SEHNR and CDR2 FQNEAQ (reference sequence). This CDR3 is 12 amino acids long. Trimming cost V 5 bases and J 4 bases; bases outside gene matches: 0. For the CDR3, the DNA is TGTGCCAGCAGCCGGGGGGCAGATACGCAGTATTTT. Amino acid sequence: CASSRGADTQYF.

In its sample, this clone was seen a few times. The V call is TRBV28, the J call TRBJ1-2; TRBD1 matches 9 bases. V was pared by 3 bases and J by 9 bases, with 11 bases of the junction left unmatched. This CDR3 has 15 amino acids. Per germline, CDR1 MDHEN and CDR2 SYDVKM. The CDR3 nucleotides are TGTGCCAGCAGTTTCAACCTCCGGGACAGGGAAAGCTACACCTTC. It is translated as CASSFNLRDRESYTF.

CDR3 coding DNA: TGTGCCAGCAGTCCAACGGAGCGGGGCTACGAGCAGTACTTC. Its translation: CASSPTERGYEQYF. The chain employs TRBV6-5 and TRBJ2-7, with 7 bases aligning to TRBD2. Germline assignment: CDR1 MNHEY and CDR2 SVGAGI. This CDR3 is 14 amino acids long. Losses at the gene ends were 5 bases for V and 3 bases for J; bases not matched to a gene: 7.

Points on this clone: An end of the junction does not agree with germline; a read error may underlie this. The sample has other DNA sequences that encode this CDR3 too. The gene calls are TRBV5-4 and TRBJ2-3, with a tentative D call TRBD2 (5 bases). Germline CDR1 is SGHNT and CDR2 is YYREEE (reference sequence). This CDR3 has 14 amino acids. The CDR3 is CASSSALVPDTQYF. DNA for the CDR3: TGTGCTAGCAGCAGCGCACTAGTCCCAGATACGCAGTATTTT.

This chain joins TRBV28 and TRBJ2-3; TRBD2 aligns across 8 bases. The CDR3 sequence is 15 residues long. The germline V gene has CDR1 MDHEN and CDR2 SYDVKM. V shed 2 bases, J shed 1 base, and the junction held 2 bases outside the gene matches. DNA for the CDR3: TGTGCCAGCAGTTTAGGGCGGGGGGGCACAGATACGCAGTATTTT. Its protein is CASSLGRGGTDTQYF.

The chain joins TRBV3-1 (or the pseudogene TRBV3-2) to TRBJ2-5, with D uncertain. Germline V gives CDR1 LGHDT, CDR2 YNNKEL (reference sequence). V dropped 1 base and J dropped 5 bases, with 17 bases sitting between them. This CDR3 has 16 residues. The CDR3 loop is CASSQGRVVEVETQYF. DNA of the CDR3: TGTGCCAGCAGCCAAGGTCGGGTAGTCGAAGTCGAGACCCAGTACTTC.

This clone was observed at least ten times. The chain is built from TRBV10-3 and TRBJ1-3; 7 bases are a match to TRBD1. Germline CDR1 and CDR2: ENHRY and SYGVKD. V gave up 7 bases and J gave up 2 bases; unmatched junction bases: 8. The CDR3 spans 15 residues. CDR3 in DNA: TGTGCCATCATGGGGACAGCTCCCGCTGGAAACACCATATATTTT. Its protein is CAIMGTAPAGNTIYF.

The J gene is TRBJ1-4, the V gene TRBV5-1; D is possibly TRBD1 (5 bases). Trimming took 0 bases from V and 8 from J, leaving 17 bases between them. CDR1 and CDR2 (germline): SGHRS, YFSETQ. The length of the CDR3 is 16 residues. CDR3 bases: TGCGCCAGCAGCTTGGCCGCAGGGCAGGGTAGCGAAAAACTGTTTTTT. Translation gives CASSLAAGQGSEKLFF.

The chain is built from TRBV27 and TRBJ1-1; 8 positions agree with TRBD1. CDR3 length: 12 amino acids. Germline V gene lookup returns CDR1 MNHEY and CDR2 SMNVEV (reference sequence). V lost 5 bases to trimming and J lost 11 bases; unmatched junction nucleotides: 7. The chain's CDR3 is CASSLSRDRAFF. The CDR3 coding sequence is TGTGCCAGCAGTCTCAGCCGGGACAGGGCTTTCTTT.

This clone was seen a few times. The genes are TRBV5-8 and TRBJ1-5, with D tentatively TRBD1 (6 bases). CDR1 and CDR2 (germline): SGHTS, YDEGEE. This CDR3 is 17 amino acids long. V was clipped by 2 bases and J by 1 base, with 16 bases between them. CDR3 DNA sequence: TGTGCCAGCAGCTTAAACAGGGCCCTTTGGAGCAATCAGCCCCAGCATTTT. Amino acids: CASSLNRALWSNQPQHF.

V gene TRBV28 combines with J gene TRBJ1-5; no reliable D call. The CDR3 has 15 amino acids. Germline CDR1 is MDHEN and CDR2 is SYDVKM. V dropped 6 bases and J dropped 0 bases, with 12 bases sitting between them. CDR3 coding DNA: TGTGCCAGCAGGCCTGGGCCCGCTAGCAATCAGCCCCAGCATTTT. Protein sequence: CASRPGPASNQPQHF.